What follows describes a single T cell receptor (beta chain). Ten or more counts support this clonotype. Which antigen it targets is not known. No base qualities exist here, and no much larger clone lies one base off it. The time point label corresponds to: after trial treatment. This specimen's treatment or condition label, per the study, means: LDRT plus nivolumab, ipilimumab, low-dose cyclophosphamide and aspirin (RACIN trial). The donors took part in RACIN, a single-arm, phase I, dose-escalation trial that combined nivolumab, ipilimumab, aspirin, low-dose cyclophosphamide and low-dose radiotherapy. Eligible patients had advanced, TIL-negative solid tumors. The data were obtained in a study of low-dose radiotherapy and immunotherapy resistance in tumors (dated 2022 in TCRdb). Regarding the complete study: In Cohort 1, 0.5 Gy per fraction was delivered every 2 weeks, and a total PTV dose of 6.5 Gy was prescribed. Intravenous cyclophosphamide at 200 mg/m2 was administered every two weeks, one day ahead of each radiation and immunotherapy administration. Trial participants were not randomized into treatment groups. Patients took aspirin 300 mg orally once daily for four cycles, starting on cycle 1 day 1. Cohort 2 received 1 Gy per fraction every two weeks, with a total of 13 Gy over 26 weeks. Eight patients were included in the translational analysis: three from the first dose cohort and the first five from the second dose cohort. Patients were given nivolumab as a 240 mg flat dose every two weeks and ipilimumab at 1 mg/kg every six weeks, with both drugs delivered intravenously.

Spanning cysteine to phenylalanine, the CDR3 consists of 14 amino acids. CDR3 DNA only is kept here, 42 bases in frame from base 1. Relative to germline, V is 10 bases shorter and J is 1 base shorter, with 16 bases between their ends. The germline V gene (reference sequence) specifies LNHDA as CDR1 and SQIVND as CDR2. The sequencing machine was an Illumina HiSeq 2500. First-strand cDNA was synthesized with Superscript III and a set of TRAV- and TRBV-specific primers, covering both TCRalpha and TCRbeta chains. TCRs were amplified for 20 to 25 PCR cycles with Phusion, using a constant-region primer paired with the adapter attached to the V primers. Isolated mRNA was amplified with the MessageAmp II aRNA Amplification Kit, using a roughly 15-hour in vitro transcription at 37°C. The Dynabeads mRNA DIRECT Purification Kit was used to isolate the mRNA for TCR sequencing. Indexed Illumina adapters were added in a second Phusion PCR of around 23 cycles, and the PCR products were purified with AMPure XP beads. Per the original workflow: Custom Perl scripts were used to pool TCR sequences that encoded the same protein, to remove out-of-frame sequences, and to calculate the abundance of each clonotype. TCR sequences supported by only a single read were excluded from analysis. Shannon entropy, Gini index, clonality, richness, and the frequency of TCRs shared between repertoires were included as repertoire metrics. TCRdb trimmed public reads at Q25 via fastp, called clones via MiXCR and kept in-frame beta chains. Rows with a matching CDR3 protein are joined into one entry that keeps the most common DNA and genes. TCRdb's processing, not the authors', yielded these V and J calls. For this sample the table gives tens of thousands of distinct CDR3 sequences, of which 25% to 30% were detected only once. The ten biggest clones cover about 9.4% of the sample.

The chain employs TRBV19 and TRBJ1-2; the D gene is unclear. The input for sequencing was PBMCs, taken after low-dose radiotherapy plus immunotherapy. The sequence was obtained from a male donor with prostate cancer. The CDR3 reads CATSAQRDNYGYTF. The DNA reads TGTGCCACTTCGGCACAACGAGATAACTATGGCTACACCTTC.